These 14 T cell receptor beta chains came from one sample sequenced in a study of T cells after yellow fever vaccination. TCRdb processed the 5' RACE reads anew with MiXCR; each CDR3 protein has one entry. The sample has a few hundred thousand distinct CDR3 sequences, 10% to 15% seen once. This specimen consisted of CD4+ T cells sorted from PBMCs, obtained 45 days after the yellow fever booster vaccination. These receptors all come from a man under 40 who received the YFV17D yellow fever vaccine.

V gene TRBV20-1 combines with J gene TRBJ2-1; D may match TRBD1 or TRBD2 (6 bases each). Germline V CDR1 and CDR2: DFQATT, SNEGSKA (reference sequence). This CDR3 comprises 13 residues. Trimming stripped 6 bases from V and 7 bases from J, with 16 bases between. The CDR3 sequence: CSALPTGRNEQFF. CDR3 nucleotide sequence: TGCAGTGCCCTTCCTACAGGGAGGAATGAGCAGTTCTTC.

The rearrangement links TRBV10-2 to TRBJ2-7; 9 positions match TRBD2. In germline, CDR1 is WSHSY, CDR2 SAAADI. The ends lost 5 bases at V and 4 bases at J; junction bases unmatched: 9. The CDR3 runs to 15 residues. The CDR3 is CASSTAGGLGYEQYF. The CDR3 DNA sequence: TGCGCCAGCAGTACTGCGGGAGGGTTGGGGTACGAGCAGTACTTC.

This clonotype was observed a handful of times. The J gene is TRBJ2-2, the V gene TRBV5-1; 8 bases agree with TRBD2. V dropped 2 bases and J dropped 5; count of bases not matched to a gene: 17. The CDR3 has 19 amino acids. Germline CDR1 SGHRS, CDR2 YFSETQ. Here the CDR3 DNA reads TGCGCCAGCAGCTTCGTGAATCCAGCGGGAGTGTCGAGTACCGGGGAGCTGTTTTTT. Its protein is CASSFVNPAGVSSTGELFF.

This clonotype was counted ten times or more. CDR3 protein: CSATGTGGTDTQYF. CDR3 coding DNA: TGCAGTGCTACCGGGACAGGGGGAACAGATACGCAGTATTTT. V gene TRBV20-1 combines with J gene TRBJ2-3; the match to TRBD1 covers 11 bases. Germline CDR1 is DFQATT and CDR2 is SNEGSKA (reference sequence). Unmatched junction bases numbered 3, after V lost 4 bases and J lost 3 bases. The CDR3 is made up of 14 amino acids.

This clonotype was found many times. The rearrangement joins TRBV7-2 to TRBJ2-1; the match to TRBD1 covers 8 bases. V trimming: 6 bases; J trimming: 4 bases; junction bases outside the gene matches: 11. The CDR3 is 16 amino acids. Per germline, CDR1 SGHTA and CDR2 FQGNSA. In DNA, the CDR3 is TGTGCCAGCAGTCGAATCGGACAGGGTTGGTACAATGAGCAGTTCTTC. Translating it yields CASSRIGQGWYNEQFF.

V is TRBV12-3 or TRBV12-4 and J is TRBJ2-1, with 15 bases lining up with TRBD2. V lost 7 bases to trimming and J lost 9 bases; unmatched junction nucleotides: 7. The CDR3 covers 15 residues. The chain's CDR3 is CASNQRTSGRGEQFF. The CDR3 DNA sequence: TGTGCCAGCAACCAGAGGACTAGCGGGAGGGGTGAGCAGTTCTTC.

This clonotype occurred many times. The V and J genes are TRBV20-1 and TRBJ2-7; 7 positions agree with TRBD2. The ends lost 7 bases at V and 2 bases at J; junction bases unmatched: 5. The CDR3 runs 12 residues. CDR1 and CDR2 (germline): DFQATT, SNEGSKA (reference sequence). The CDR3, as DNA: TGCAGTGTGAAGGCGGGAGCCTACGAGCAGTACTTC. Translating it yields CSVKAGAYEQYF.

This clonotype turned up a few times. J is TRBJ2-3 and V is TRBV10-3; a possible D gene is TRBD1 (5 bases). This CDR3 region has 16 residues. Germline V gene lookup returns CDR1 ENHRY and CDR2 SYGVKD. V was pared by 6 bases and J by 2 bases, with 18 bases between. CDR3: CAIRETGSTITDTQYF. As DNA, the CDR3 is TGTGCCATCAGAGAAACAGGTAGCACAATCACAGATACGCAGTATTTT.

The chain uses TRBV27 and TRBJ2-7; 11 bases match TRBD2. The CDR3 sequence is 15 residues long. Germline V gene data show CDR1 as MNHEY and CDR2 as SMNVEV (reference sequence). The V segment lost 5 bases and the J segment 3 bases; nucleotides outside the gene matches: 6. The CDR3 nucleotides read TGTGCCAGCAGTCTAGGACTAGCGGGCCACTACGAGCAGTACTTC. Translating it yields CASSLGLAGHYEQYF.

In its sample, this clonotype was seen a few times. The V call is TRBV12-3 or TRBV12-4, the J call TRBJ2-3; 8 bases agree with TRBD2. V lost 7 bases to trimming and J lost 1 base; unmatched junction nucleotides: 7. The CDR3 loop spans 15 amino acids. CDR3 sequence: CASTPGGAGTDTQYF. CDR3 sequence (DNA): TGTGCCAGCACTCCCGGGGGGGCCGGCACAGATACGCAGTATTTT.

This clonotype was seen more than once but under ten times. The genes are TRBV7-9 and TRBJ2-7; D is possibly TRBD1 or TRBD2 (5 bases each). The germline V gene encodes CDR1 SEHNR and CDR2 FQNEAQ (reference sequence). The ends were cut back, 5 bases at V and 2 bases at J, with 16 bases in the middle. The length of the CDR3 is 15 residues. As DNA, the CDR3 is TGTGCCAGCAGCGTGTCGGGGCCGACCCCCTACGAGCAGTACTTC. Translation gives CASSVSGPTPYEQYF.

The V gene is TRBV7-2, the J gene TRBJ1-2, with D perhaps TRBD1 (6 bases). The CDR3 covers 13 residues. CDR1 SGHTA and CDR2 FQGNSA come from the germline V gene. V was shortened by 5 bases and J by 4 bases, with 11 bases between the two germline ends. The CDR3 DNA sequence: TGTGCCAGCAGCGCCACAGGGACCTATGGCTACACCTTC. Protein: CASSATGTYGYTF.

This clonotype was seen more than once but under ten times. DNA for the CDR3: TGCGCCAGCAGCTCATCCGGGACAGGCCAAGAGACCCAGTACTTC. Protein: CASSSSGTGQETQYF. The genes are TRBV5-1 and TRBJ2-5; 8 bases map to TRBD1. The CDR3 is made up of 15 amino acids. Per germline, CDR1 SGHRS and CDR2 YFSETQ. V was clipped by 3 bases and J by 1 base; unmatched bases: 5.

In this sample, this clonotype turned up a few times. Here the CDR3 reads CASSLVGQYNEQFF. CDR3 coding DNA: TGCGCCAGCAGCTTGGTGGGACAGTACAATGAGCAGTTCTTC. V usage is TRBV5-1 and J usage is TRBJ2-1; 7 bases line up with TRBD1. V was pared by 0 bases and J by 4 bases, with 1 base of the junction left unmatched. The CDR3 consists of 14 residues. Germline V gene sequence: CDR1 SGHRS, CDR2 YFSETQ.